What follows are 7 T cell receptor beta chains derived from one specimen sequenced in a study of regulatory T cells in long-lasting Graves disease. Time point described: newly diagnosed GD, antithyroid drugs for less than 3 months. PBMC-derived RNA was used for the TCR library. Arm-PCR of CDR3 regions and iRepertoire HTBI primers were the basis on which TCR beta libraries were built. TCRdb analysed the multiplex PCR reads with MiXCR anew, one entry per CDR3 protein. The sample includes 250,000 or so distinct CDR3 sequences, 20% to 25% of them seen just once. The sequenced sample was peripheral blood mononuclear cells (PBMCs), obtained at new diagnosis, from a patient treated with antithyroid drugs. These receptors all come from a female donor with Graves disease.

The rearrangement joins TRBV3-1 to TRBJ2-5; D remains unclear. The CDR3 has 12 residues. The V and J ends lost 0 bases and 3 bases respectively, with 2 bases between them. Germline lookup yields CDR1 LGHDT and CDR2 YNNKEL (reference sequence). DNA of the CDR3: TGTGCCAGCAGCCAAGAGGAAGAGACCCAGTACTTC. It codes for CASSQEEETQYF.

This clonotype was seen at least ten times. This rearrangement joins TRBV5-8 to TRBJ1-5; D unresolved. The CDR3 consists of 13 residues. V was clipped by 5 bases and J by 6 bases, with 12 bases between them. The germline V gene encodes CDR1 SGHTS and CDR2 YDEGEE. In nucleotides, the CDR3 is TGTGCCAGCAGTCCAAGGATGTCTCAGCCCCAGCATTTT. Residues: CASSPRMSQPQHF.

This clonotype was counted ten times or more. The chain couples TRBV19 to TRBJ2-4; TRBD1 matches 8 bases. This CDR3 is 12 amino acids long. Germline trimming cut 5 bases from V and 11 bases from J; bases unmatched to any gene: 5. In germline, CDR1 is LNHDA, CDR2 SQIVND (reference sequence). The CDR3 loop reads CASSADREFQYF. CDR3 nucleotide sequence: TGTGCCAGTAGTGCGGACAGGGAATTTCAGTACTTC. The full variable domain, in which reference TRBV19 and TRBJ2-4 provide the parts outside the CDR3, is DGGITQSPKYLFRKEGQNVTLSCEQNLNHDAMYWYRQDPGQGLRLIYYSQIVNDFQKGDIAEGYSVSREKKESFPLTVTSAQKNPTAFYLCASSADREFQYFGAGTRLSVL.

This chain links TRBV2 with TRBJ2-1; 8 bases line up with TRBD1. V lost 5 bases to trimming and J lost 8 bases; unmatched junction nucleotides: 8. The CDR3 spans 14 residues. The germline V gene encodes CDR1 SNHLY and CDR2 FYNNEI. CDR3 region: CASSYRGVIYEQFF. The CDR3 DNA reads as TGTGCCAGCAGTTACAGGGGGGTTATATATGAGCAGTTCTTC.

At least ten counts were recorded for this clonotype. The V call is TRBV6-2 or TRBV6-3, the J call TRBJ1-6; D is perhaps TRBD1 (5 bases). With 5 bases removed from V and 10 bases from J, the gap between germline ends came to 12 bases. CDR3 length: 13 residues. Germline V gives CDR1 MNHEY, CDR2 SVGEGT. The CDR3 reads CASSEAGDSPLHF. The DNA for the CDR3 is TGTGCCAGCAGTGAAGCGGGGGACTCACCCCTCCACTTT.

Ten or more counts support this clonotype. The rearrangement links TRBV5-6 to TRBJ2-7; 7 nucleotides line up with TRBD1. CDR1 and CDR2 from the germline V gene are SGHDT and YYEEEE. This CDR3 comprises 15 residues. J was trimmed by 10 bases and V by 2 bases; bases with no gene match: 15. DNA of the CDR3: TGTGCCAGCAGCTTACCAAACCGGGACAGTCGTGAACAGTACTTC. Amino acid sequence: CASSLPNRDSREQYF.

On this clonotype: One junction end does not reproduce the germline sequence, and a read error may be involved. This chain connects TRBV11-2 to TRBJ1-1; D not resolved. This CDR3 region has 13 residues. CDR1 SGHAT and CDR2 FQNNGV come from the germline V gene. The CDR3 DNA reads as TGCGCCAGCAGCCAAGATCAAAGCACTGAAGCTTTCTTT. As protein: CASSQDQSTEAFF.